This TCR beta chain came from a study of response to subunit inactivated influenza vaccine. This clonotype was counted between two and nine times. This CDR3 comprises 14 residues. V lost 7 bases and J 0 bases, leaving 15 bases between the germline ends. Germline loops: CDR1 SQVTM, CDR2 ANQGSEA. TCRdb passed the RT-PCR reads through MiXCR, listing each CDR3 protein once. This table has roughly 700,000 distinct CDR3 sequences, 15% to 18% appearing once. This TCR was recovered from a man aged 50 or older who received an inactivated influenza vaccine. V gene TRBV29-1 combines with J gene TRBJ2-5; D is possibly TRBD1 (5 bases). Material: PBMCs from blood, obtained 11 to 12 days after vaccination. The CDR3: CSGAEGAYQETQYF. Here the CDR3 DNA reads TGCAGCGGGGCTGAAGGGGCGTACCAAGAGACCCAGTACTTC.